This T cell receptor (beta chain) comes out of a study of glioma-infiltrating T cells. Study observations and caveats: CDR3 overlap between tissue and blood was very small. Non-neoplastic patients had below-expected tissue-blood divergence, while all gliomas exceeded expectation.

Amplification of TCR alpha and beta CDR3 regions from RNA used iRepertoire nested multiplex PCR. One-step reverse transcription and amplification started from roughly 100-400 ng of tissue mRNA or PBMC total RNA. One entry per CDR3 protein, called by TCRdb with MiXCR from the multiplex PCR reads. The profile shows about 190,000 distinct CDR3 sequences, approximately 30% of them singletons. Points on this clonotype: Antigen: not known.

CDR1 LGHNT and CDR2 FRNRAP come from the germline V gene. Losses at the gene ends were 2 bases for V and 7 bases for J; bases not matched to a gene: 7. This CDR3 comprises 15 residues. The sequence was obtained from a human donor with low-grade glioma or glioblastoma, undergoing nonglioma brain surgery, or in good health (not recorded which). J is TRBJ1-4 and V is TRBV12-5, with 7 bases fitting TRBD1. Material: glioma tissue, nonneoplastic brain tissue, or PBMCs (not recorded which). The CDR3, as DNA: TGTGCTAGTGGTTTGTCTCTAGGGGGCTTTGAAAAACTGTTTTTT. The encoded protein is CASGLSLGGFEKLFF.